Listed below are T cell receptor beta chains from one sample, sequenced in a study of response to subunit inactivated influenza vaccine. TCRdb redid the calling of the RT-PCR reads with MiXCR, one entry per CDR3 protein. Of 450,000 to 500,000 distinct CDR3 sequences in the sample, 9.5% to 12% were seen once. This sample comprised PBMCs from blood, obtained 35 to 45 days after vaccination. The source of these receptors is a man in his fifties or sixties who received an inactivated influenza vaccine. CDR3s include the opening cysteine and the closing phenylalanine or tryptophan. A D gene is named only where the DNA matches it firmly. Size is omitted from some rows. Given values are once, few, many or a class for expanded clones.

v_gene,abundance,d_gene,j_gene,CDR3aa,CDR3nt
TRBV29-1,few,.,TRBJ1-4,CSVSPGTTNEKLFF,TGCAGCGTTTCCCCGGGGACAACTAATGAAAAACTGTTTTTT
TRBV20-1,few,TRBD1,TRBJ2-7,CSASRTGGYEQYF,TGCAGTGCTAGTCGGACAGGGGGCTACGAGCAGTACTTC
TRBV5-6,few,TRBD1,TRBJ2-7,CASSPTDRGTSYEQYF,TGTGCCAGCAGCCCAACTGACAGGGGGACCTCCTACGAGCAGTACTTC
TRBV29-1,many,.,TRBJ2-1,CSVRLTIRYDNEQFF,TGCAGCGTTAGGTTGACCATCAGATACGACAATGAGCAGTTCTTC
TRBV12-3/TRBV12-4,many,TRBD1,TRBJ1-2,CASSSGQLRGDGYTF,TGTGCCAGCAGTTCGGGACAGCTGCGGGGGGATGGCTACACCTTC
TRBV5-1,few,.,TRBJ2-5,CASKTSGKETQYF,TGCGCCAGCAAAACTTCCGGGAAAGAGACCCAGTACTTC
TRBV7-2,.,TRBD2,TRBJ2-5,CASRGGAGYLQETQYF,TGTGCCAGCAGGGGAGGAGCGGGGTACCTCCAAGAGACCCAGTACTTC
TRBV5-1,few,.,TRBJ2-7,CASSLGSGFSYEQYF,TGCGCCAGCAGCTTGGGCTCAGGGTTCTCCTACGAGCAGTACTTC
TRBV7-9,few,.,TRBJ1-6,CASSSRTEANSPLHF,TGTGCCAGCAGCTCCCGGACAGAGGCGAATTCACCCCTCCACTTT
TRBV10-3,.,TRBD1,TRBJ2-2,CAIGDSPGQGAGELFF,TGTGCCATCGGTGACTCTCCGGGACAGGGGGCCGGGGAGCTGTTTTTT
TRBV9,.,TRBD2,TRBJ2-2,CASSVDVAGYTGELFF,TGTGCCAGCAGCGTAGATGTAGCGGGGTACACCGGGGAGCTGTTTTTT
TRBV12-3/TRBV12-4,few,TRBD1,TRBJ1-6,CASSRQGSSPLHF,TGTGCCAGCAGTCGACAGGGGAGTTCACCCCTCCACTTT
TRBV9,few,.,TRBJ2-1,CASSSSASGVEQFF,TGTGCCAGCAGCTCCTCAGCGTCAGGGGTTGAGCAGTTCTTC
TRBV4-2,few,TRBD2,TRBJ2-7,CASSQELAGSYEQYF,TGTGCCAGCAGCCAAGAACTAGCGGGATCCTACGAGCAGTACTTC
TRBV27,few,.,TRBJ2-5,CASSPTQYQETQYF,TGTGCCAGCAGTCCCACACAGTACCAAGAGACCCAGTACTTC
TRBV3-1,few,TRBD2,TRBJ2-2,CASSALAGGTTGELFF,TGTGCCAGCAGTGCACTAGCGGGAGGGACCACCGGGGAGCTGTTTTTT
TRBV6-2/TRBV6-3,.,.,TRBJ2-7,CASSQAGRTFGQYF,TGTGCCAGCAGCCAGGCCGGCAGGACCTTTGGGCAGTACTTC
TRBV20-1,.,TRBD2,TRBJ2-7,CSASLAGGLYEQYF,TGCAGTGCTAGTCTAGCGGGGGGCCTCTACGAGCAGTACTTC
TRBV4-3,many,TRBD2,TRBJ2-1,CASSQDGLAGVVNEQFF,TGCGCCAGCAGCCAGGACGGACTAGCGGGAGTAGTCAATGAGCAGTTCTTC
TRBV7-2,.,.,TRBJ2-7,CASSRYGDEQYF,TGTGCCAGCAGCCGATACGGGGACGAGCAGTACTTC
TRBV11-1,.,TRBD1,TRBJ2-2,CASDRGRDTGELFF,TGTGCCAGTGACAGGGGGCGCGACACCGGGGAGCTGTTTTTT
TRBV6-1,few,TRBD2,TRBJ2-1,CASSVTSGAKEQFF,TGTGCCAGCAGTGTGACTAGCGGGGCGAAAGAGCAGTTCTTC
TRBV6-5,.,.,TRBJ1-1,CASSYSHDRYEAFF,TGTGCCAGCAGTTACTCACATGACAGGTATGAAGCTTTCTTT
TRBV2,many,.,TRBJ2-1,CASRPGPYNEQFF,TGTGCCAGCAGGCCGGGACCTTACAATGAGCAGTTCTTC
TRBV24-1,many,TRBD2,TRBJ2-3,CATSDSNGLADTQYF,TGTGCCACCAGTGATTCCAATGGACTAGCGGATACGCAGTATTTT
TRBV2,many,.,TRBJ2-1,CARIPAGGEGGGQFF,TGTGCCAGGATCCCCGCAGGGGGCGAGGGCGGGGGGCAGTTCTTC
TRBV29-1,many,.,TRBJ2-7,CSVLSGSHEQYF,TGCAGCGTTCTGTCCGGGAGCCACGAGCAGTACTTC
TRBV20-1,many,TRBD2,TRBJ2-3,CSAENPGASGATDTQYF,TGCAGTGCTGAAAACCCTGGGGCTAGCGGGGCCACAGATACGCAGTATTTT
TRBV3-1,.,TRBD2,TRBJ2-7,CVSGSGGIYEQYF,TGTGTCAGCGGCAGCGGGGGGATCTACGAGCAGTACTTC
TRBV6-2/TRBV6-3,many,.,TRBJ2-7,CASSFTYEQYF,TGTGCCAGCAGTTTCACCTACGAGCAGTACTTC
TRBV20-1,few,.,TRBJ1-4,CSASRQDTEKLFF,TGCAGTGCTAGTCGTCAGGACACCGAAAAACTGTTTTTT
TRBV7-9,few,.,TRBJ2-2,CASSSLIAGELFF,TGTGCCAGCAGCTCCCTAATAGCCGGGGAGCTGTTTTTT
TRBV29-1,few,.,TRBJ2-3,CSAAPKPDTQYF,TGCAGCGCAGCACCGAAGCCAGATACGCAGTATTTT
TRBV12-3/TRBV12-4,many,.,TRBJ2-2,CASSLQDSAHRELFF,TGTGCCAGCAGTTTACAGGACTCAGCCCACCGGGAGCTGTTTTTT
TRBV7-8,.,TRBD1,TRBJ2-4,CASSRRTGTGGLRNIQYF,TGTGCCAGCAGCCGGAGGACCGGGACAGGGGGCTTGAGAAACATTCAGTACTTC
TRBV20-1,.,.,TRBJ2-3,CSARDNRGNTQYF,TGCAGTGCCCGGGACAACCGCGGGAATACGCAGTATTTT
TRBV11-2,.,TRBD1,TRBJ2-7,CASSLGGGQGAYEQYF,TGTGCCAGCAGCTTAGGTGGCGGACAGGGGGCCTACGAGCAGTACTTC
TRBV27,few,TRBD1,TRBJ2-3,CASSPWGTASTDTQYF,TGTGCCAGCAGTCCATGGGGGACAGCTAGCACAGATACGCAGTATTTT
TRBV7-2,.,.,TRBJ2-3,CASSYGGPVTQYF,TGTGCCAGCAGCTACGGGGGCCCTGTTACGCAGTATTTT
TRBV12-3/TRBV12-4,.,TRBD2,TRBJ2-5,CASSPTSRQTQYF,TGTGCCAGCAGTCCGACTAGCCGACAGACCCAGTACTTC
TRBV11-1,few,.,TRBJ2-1,CASSVDRGLASYNEQFF,TGTGCCAGCAGCGTAGATAGGGGTCTAGCATCCTACAATGAGCAGTTCTTC
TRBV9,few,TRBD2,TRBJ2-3,CASGRTSGGVITDTQYF,TGTGCCAGCGGAAGGACTAGCGGGGGAGTGATCACAGATACGCAGTATTTT
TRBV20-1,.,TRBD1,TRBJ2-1,CSASTGVVGNEQFF,TGCAGTGCTAGTACAGGGGTCGTGGGCAATGAGCAGTTCTTC
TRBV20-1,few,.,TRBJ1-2,CSAPHGTPSDYTF,TGCAGTGCCCCCCACGGGACACCCAGTGACTACACCTTC
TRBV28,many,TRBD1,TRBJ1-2,CASSSRRDRPYGYTF,TGTGCCAGCAGTTCCCGCCGGGACAGGCCATATGGCTACACCTTC
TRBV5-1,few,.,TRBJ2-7,CASSLEERASYEQYF,TGCGCCAGCAGCTTGGAGGAGCGGGCCTCCTACGAGCAGTACTTC
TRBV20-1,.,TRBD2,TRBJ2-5,CSAIAGGPGETQYF,TGCAGTGCTATAGCGGGAGGGCCAGGGGAGACCCAGTACTTC
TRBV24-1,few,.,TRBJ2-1,CATSDPSKGYEQFF,TGTGCCACCAGTGACCCGAGCAAGGGCTATGAGCAGTTCTTC
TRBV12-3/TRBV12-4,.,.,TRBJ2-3,CASSLSSGRDTQYF,TGTGCCAGCAGTTTATCGTCAGGGAGAGATACGCAGTATTTT
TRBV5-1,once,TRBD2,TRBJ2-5,CASSTTSGPAETQYF,TGCGCCAGCAGCACCACTAGCGGCCCGGCGGAGACCCAGTACTTC
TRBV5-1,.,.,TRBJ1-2,CASSLEQGGLYGYTF,TGCGCCAGCAGCTTGGAACAGGGTGGGCTCTATGGCTACACCTTC
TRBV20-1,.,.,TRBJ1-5,CSASGLTNQPQHF,TGCAGTGCTTCAGGGCTCACCAATCAGCCCCAGCATTTT